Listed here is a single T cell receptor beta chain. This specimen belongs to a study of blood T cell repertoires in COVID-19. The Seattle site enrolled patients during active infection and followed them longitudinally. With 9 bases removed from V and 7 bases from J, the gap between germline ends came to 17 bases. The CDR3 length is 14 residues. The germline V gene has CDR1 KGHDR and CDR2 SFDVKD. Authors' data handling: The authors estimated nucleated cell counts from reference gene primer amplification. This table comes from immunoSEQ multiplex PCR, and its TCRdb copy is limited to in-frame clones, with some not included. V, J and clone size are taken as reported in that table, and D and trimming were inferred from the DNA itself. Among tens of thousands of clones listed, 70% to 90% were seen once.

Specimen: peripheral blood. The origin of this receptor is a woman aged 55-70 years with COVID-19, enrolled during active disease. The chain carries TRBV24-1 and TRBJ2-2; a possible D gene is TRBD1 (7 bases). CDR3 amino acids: CATGVGRGVGELFF. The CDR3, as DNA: TGTGCCACCGGGGTCGGCAGGGGGGTCGGGGAGCTGTTTTTT.